The entry that follows covers one T cell receptor beta chain sequence. Its antigen remains unknown. Looked up from germline, CDR1 is MGHRA and CDR2 is YSYEKL. The CDR3 runs 16 residues. Trimming cost V 5 bases and J 3 bases; bases outside gene matches: 10. This sample was taken from a study of OX40 agonist ivuxolimab in advanced cancers. Study as a whole: Patients' therapy was ivuxolimab, an antibody that acts as an agonist of OX40 (CD134). Under the entry rules, prior anti-PD-1, anti-PD-L1 or anti-CTLA-4 therapy was allowed, and about 40% had some. General study points: Fewer expanded clones were found on average in CD4+ than in CD8+ T cells.

Here immunoSEQ multiplex PCR was the method, and the copy in TCRdb shows in-frame clones only, minus some. The table includes about 34,000 clones, around 80% detected once. The input for sequencing was CD4+ or CD8+ T cells sorted from blood, taken in a trial of the OX40 agonist ivuxolimab. The TCR originated in an adult with an advanced solid tumor such as melanoma, head and neck, liver or kidney cancer. The chain employs TRBV4-1 and TRBJ1-1; 9 bases are shared with TRBD1. CDR3 loop: CASSTRTGVWDTEAFF. CDR3 sequence (DNA): TGCGCCAGCAGCACCCGGACAGGGGTGTGGGACACTGAAGCTTTCTTT.